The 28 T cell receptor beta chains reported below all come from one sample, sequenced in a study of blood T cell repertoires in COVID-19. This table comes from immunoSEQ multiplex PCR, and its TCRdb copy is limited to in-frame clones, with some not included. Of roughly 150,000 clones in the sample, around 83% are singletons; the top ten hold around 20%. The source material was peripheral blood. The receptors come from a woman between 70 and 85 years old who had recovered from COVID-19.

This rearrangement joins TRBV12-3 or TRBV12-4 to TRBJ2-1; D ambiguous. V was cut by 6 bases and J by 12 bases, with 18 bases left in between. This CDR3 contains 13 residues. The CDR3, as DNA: TGTGCCAGCAGCCCGGCTCTCACCCGAGGGCAGTTCTTC. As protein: CASSPALTRGQFF.

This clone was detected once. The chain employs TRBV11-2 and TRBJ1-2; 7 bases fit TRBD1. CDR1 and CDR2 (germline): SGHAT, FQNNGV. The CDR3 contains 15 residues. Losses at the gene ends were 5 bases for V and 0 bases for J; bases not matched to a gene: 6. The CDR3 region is CASSPGQRANYGYTF. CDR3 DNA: TGTGCCAGCAGCCCGGGACAGAGAGCTAACTATGGCTACACCTTC.

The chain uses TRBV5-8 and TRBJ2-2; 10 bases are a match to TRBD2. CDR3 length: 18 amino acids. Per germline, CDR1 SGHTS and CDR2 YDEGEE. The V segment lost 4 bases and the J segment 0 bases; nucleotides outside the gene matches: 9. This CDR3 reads CASSPGSGRAANTGELFF. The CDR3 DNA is TGTGCCAGCAGCCCCGGAAGCGGGAGGGCCGCGAACACCGGGGAGCTGTTTTTT.

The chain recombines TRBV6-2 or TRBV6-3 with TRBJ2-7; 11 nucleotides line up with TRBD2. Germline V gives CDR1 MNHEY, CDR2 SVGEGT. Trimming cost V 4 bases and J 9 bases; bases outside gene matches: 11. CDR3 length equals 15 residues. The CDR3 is CASSSPGTSGGGQYF. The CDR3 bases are TGTGCCAGCAGTTCCCCCGGGACTAGCGGTGGGGGGCAGTACTTC.

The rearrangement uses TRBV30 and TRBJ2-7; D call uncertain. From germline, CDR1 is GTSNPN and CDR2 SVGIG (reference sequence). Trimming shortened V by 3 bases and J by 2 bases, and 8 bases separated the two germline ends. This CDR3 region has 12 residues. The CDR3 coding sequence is TGTGCCTGGAGCCCGAGCGCCTACGAGCAGTACTTC. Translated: CAWSPSAYEQYF.

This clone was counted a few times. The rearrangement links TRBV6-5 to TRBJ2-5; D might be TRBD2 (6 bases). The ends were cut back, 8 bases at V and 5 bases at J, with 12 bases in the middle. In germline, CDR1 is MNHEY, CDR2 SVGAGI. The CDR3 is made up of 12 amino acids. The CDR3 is CASGGSWETQYF. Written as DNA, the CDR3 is TGTGCCAGCGGGGGGTCGTGGGAGACCCAGTACTTC.

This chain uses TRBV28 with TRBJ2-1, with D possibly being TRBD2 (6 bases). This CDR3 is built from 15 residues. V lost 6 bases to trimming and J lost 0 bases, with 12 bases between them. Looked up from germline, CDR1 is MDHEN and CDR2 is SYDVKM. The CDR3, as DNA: TGTGCCAGCAGGGGCGGAGGGATCTCCTACAATGAGCAGTTCTTC. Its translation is CASRGGGISYNEQFF.

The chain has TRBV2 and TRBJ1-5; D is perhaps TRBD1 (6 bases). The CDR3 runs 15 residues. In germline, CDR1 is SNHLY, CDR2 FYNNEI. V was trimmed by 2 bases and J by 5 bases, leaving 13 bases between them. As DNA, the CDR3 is TGTGCCAGCAGTGAACTGGGCAGGGGCGATCAGCCCCAGCATTTT. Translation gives CASSELGRGDQPQHF.

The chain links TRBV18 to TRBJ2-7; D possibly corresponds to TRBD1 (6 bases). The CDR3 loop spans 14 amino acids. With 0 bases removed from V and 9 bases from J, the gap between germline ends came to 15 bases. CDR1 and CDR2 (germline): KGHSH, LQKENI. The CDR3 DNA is TGTGCCAGCTCACCACCGGGGGCGGTATCGGTGCAGTACTTC. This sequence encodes CASSPPGAVSVQYF.

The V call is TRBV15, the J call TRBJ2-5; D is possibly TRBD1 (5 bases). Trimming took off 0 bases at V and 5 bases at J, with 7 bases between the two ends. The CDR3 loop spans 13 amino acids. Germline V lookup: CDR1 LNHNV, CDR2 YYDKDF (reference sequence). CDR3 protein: CATSRDPGETQYF. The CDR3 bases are TGTGCCACCAGCAGAGATCCAGGGGAGACCCAGTACTTC.

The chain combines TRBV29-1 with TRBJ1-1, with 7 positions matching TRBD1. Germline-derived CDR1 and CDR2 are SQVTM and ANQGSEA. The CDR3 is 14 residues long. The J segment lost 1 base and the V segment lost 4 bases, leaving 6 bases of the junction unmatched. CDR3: CSVVSWDRNTEAFF. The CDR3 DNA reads TGCAGCGTTGTCAGTTGGGACAGGAACACTGAAGCTTTCTTT. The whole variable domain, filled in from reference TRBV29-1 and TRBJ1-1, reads SAVISQKPSRDICQRGTSLTIQCQVDSQVTMMFWYRQQPGQSLTLIATANQGSEATYESGFVIDKFPISRPNLTFSTLTVSNMSPEDSSIYLCSVVSWDRNTEAFFGQGTRLTVV.

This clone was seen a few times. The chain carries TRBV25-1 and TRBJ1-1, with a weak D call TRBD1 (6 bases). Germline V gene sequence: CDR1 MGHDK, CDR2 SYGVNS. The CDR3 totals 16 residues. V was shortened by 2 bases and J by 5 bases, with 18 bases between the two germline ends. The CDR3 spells CASSEGGRWARTEAFF. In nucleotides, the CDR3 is TGTGCCAGCAGTGAAGGGGGCAGGTGGGCCCGGACTGAAGCTTTCTTT.

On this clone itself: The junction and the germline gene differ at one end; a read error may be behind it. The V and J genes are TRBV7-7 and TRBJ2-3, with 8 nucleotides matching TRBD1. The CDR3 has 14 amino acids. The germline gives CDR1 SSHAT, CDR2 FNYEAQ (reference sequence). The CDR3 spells CASSLGQGTDTQYF. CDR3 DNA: TGTGCTAGCAGCTTGGGACAGGGCACAGATACGCAGTATTTT.

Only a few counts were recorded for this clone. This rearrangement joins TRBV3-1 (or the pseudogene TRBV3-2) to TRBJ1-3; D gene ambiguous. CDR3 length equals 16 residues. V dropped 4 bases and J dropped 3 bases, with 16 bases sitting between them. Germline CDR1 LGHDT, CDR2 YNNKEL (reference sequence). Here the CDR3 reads CASSRDSGGGGNTIYF. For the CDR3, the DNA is TGTGCCAGCAGCCGAGATTCGGGAGGAGGTGGAAACACCATATATTTT.

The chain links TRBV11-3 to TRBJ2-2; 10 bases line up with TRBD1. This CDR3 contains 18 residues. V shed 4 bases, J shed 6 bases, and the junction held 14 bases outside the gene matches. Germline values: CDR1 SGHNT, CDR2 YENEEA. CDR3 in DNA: TGTGCCAGCAGCTCCCGGGTTACCGGGACAGGGGCCCCCGGGGAGCTGTTTTTT. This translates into CASSSRVTGTGAPGELFF.

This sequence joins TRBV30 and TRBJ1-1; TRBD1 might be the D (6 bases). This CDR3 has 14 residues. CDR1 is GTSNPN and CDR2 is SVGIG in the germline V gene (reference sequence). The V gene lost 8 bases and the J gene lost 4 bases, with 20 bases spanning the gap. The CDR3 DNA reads TGTGCCCGATCCCCCTCAACAGGGAGCACTGAAGCTTTCTTT. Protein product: CARSPSTGSTEAFF.

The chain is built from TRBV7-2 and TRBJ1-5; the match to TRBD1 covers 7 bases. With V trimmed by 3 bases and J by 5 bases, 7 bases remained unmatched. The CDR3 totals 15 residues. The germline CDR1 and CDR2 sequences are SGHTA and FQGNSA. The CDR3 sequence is CASSFRGEWHQPQHF. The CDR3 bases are TGTGCCAGCAGCTTCAGGGGGGAATGGCATCAGCCCCAGCATTTT.

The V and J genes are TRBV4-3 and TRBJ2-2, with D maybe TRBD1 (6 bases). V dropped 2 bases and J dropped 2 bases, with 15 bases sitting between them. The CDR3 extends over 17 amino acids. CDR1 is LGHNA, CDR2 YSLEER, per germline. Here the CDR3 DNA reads TGCGCCAGCAGCCAAAGCCCGCGACAGGACAACACCGGGGAGCTGTTTTTT. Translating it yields CASSQSPRQDNTGELFF.

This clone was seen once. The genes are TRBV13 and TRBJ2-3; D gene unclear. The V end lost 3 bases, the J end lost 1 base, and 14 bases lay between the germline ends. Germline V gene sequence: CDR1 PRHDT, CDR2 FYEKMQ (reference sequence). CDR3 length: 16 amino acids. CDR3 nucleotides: TGTGCCAGCAGCTTGGTGGCGGAAACCCGCACAGATACGCAGTATTTT. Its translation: CASSLVAETRTDTQYF.

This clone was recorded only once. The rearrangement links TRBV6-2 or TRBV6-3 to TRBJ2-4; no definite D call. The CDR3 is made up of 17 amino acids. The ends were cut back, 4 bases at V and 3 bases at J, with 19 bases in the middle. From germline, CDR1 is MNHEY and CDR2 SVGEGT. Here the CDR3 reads CASSSGRSQPGKNIQYF. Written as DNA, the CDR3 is TGTGCCAGCAGTTCCGGTAGGTCCCAACCGGGCAAAAACATTCAGTACTTC.

CDR3 bases: TGTGCCAGCAGTACGGACTCGGGCTATGGCTACACCTTC. Translating it yields CASSTDSGYGYTF. The rearrangement joins TRBV6-2 or TRBV6-3 to TRBJ1-2; D call uncertain. With 5 bases removed from V and 4 bases from J, the gap between germline ends came to 11 bases. CDR3 size: 13 residues. Germline-derived CDR1 and CDR2 are MNHEY and SVGEGT.

DNA of the CDR3: TGCGCCAGCAGCTTGGGGGACAGACGCACTGAAGCTTTCTTT. Translation: CASSLGDRRTEAFF. The chain couples TRBV5-1 to TRBJ1-1, with 7 bases identical to TRBD1. This CDR3 has 14 residues. CDR1 and CDR2 from the germline V gene are SGHRS and YFSETQ. The V gene end was trimmed by 0 bases and the J gene end by 4 bases; junction bases not matched to a gene: 3.

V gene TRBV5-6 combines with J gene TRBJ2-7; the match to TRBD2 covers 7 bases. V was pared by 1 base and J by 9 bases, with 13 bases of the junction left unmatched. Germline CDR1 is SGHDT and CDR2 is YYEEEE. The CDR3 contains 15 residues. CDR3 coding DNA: TGTGCCAGCAGCTTGCCGGCTAGCGGCCAAGCAGGGCAGTACTTC. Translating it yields CASSLPASGQAGQYF.

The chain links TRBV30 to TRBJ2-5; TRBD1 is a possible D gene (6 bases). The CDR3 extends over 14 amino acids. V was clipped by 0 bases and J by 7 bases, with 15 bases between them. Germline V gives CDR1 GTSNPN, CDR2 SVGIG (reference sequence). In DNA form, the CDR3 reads TGTGCCTGGAGTGTCCGCGGACAGTTCGGGACCCAGTACTTC. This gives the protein CAWSVRGQFGTQYF.

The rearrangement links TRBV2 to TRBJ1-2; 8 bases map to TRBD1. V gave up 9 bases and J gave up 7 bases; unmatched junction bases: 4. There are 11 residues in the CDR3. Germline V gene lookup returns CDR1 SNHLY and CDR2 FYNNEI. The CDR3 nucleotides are TGTGCCAGTGGACAGGGCCGTGGCTACACCTTC. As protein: CASGQGRGYTF.

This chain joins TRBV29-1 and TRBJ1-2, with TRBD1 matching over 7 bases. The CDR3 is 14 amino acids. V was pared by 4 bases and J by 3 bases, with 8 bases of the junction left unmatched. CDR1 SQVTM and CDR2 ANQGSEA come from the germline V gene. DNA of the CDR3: TGCAGCGTTGGCCCCAGGGGGGCTCACTATGGCTACACCTTC. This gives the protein CSVGPRGAHYGYTF.

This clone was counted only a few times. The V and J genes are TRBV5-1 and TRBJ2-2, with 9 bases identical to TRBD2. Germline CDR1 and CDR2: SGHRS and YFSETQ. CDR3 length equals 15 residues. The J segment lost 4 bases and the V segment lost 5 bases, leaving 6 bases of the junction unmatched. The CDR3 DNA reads TGCGCCAGCAGACTTAGCGGGAGCGGCACCGGGGAGCTGTTTTTT. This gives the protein CASRLSGSGTGELFF.

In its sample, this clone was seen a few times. The chain's CDR3 is CASSQEGGVTEAFF. As DNA, the CDR3 is TGTGCCAGCAGCCAAGAGGGAGGGGTCACTGAAGCTTTCTTT. This rearrangement joins TRBV3-1 (or the pseudogene TRBV3-2) to TRBJ1-1; D is possibly TRBD1 (5 bases). CDR3 length equals 14 residues. V shed 0 bases and J shed 4 bases, with 9 bases lying between them. Germline CDR1 LGHDT, CDR2 YNNKEL (reference sequence).